In this sample, the clone carrying this T cell receptor beta chain turned up a few times. This sample's time point: pre-sensitization, week 0. Treatment here: therapeutic diphenylcyclopropenone sensitization with weekly scalp DPC. Non-pregnant alopecia patients aged 18 to 70, suitable for DPC therapy. The source of the sample is a study of human T cells and chemical hapten exposure. Study details: Patch testing placed 0.01% DPC on the upper back, with readings at 6 days. How much TCR each sample yielded varied, mostly because pooled library volumes differed slightly.

Each cDNA molecule in the library carried unique molecular identifiers. TCRdb passed the RACE reads through MiXCR, listing each CDR3 protein once. The sample lists fewer than 300,000 distinct CDR3 sequences; approximately 8.6% were seen once. The sequencing used whole blood, collected in connection with sensitization to the hapten diphenylcyclopropenone (DPC). The source is a woman aged 35 to 49 with alopecia areata. Some clones in this sample may be carry-over from other donors' samples.

The CDR3 nucleotides are TGTGCCAGCAGCCCGCCGGCAGCAGCTGAAGCTTTCTTT. Its translation is CASSPPAAAEAFF. V and J are TRBV7-3 and TRBJ1-1; no clear D gene. The CDR3 sequence is 13 residues long. Trimming left V 5 bases short and J 6 bases short, with 13 bases between. Germline V gives CDR1 SGHTA, CDR2 FQGTGA.